The count of the clone carrying this TCR beta chain is one. The antigen is undetermined. Using immunoSEQ multiplex PCR, the repertoire was profiled, and TCRdb retains in-frame clones only, with some absent. The profile shows under 25,000 clones, 75% to 85% of them singletons. CDR1 SEHNR and CDR2 FQNEAQ come from the germline V gene (reference sequence). Trimming cost V 5 bases and J 0 bases, with 8 bases left between them. The CDR3 has 14 residues. The sample is drawn from a study of OX40 agonist ivuxolimab in advanced cancers. Whole-study context: In this cohort, patients received ivuxolimab, an agonistic anti-OX40 (CD134) antibody. Three patients, one with hepatocellular carcinoma and two with cutaneous melanoma, achieved partial responses.

Study outcomes and limitations: With doses of 0.1 to 3.0 mg/kg, CD4+ and CD8+ blood T cells had undergone clonal expansion by week 6. Relative to CD4+, CD8+ T cells held more expanded clones on average.

This chain connects TRBV7-9 to TRBJ1-3; maybe TRBD1 (5 bases). Sequencing used CD4+ or CD8+ T cells sorted from blood, obtained in a trial of the OX40 agonist ivuxolimab. This receptor was identified in an adult with an advanced solid tumor such as melanoma, head and neck, liver or kidney cancer. DNA for the CDR3: TGTGCCAGCAGCCAGGGCTTCTCTGGAAACACCATATATTTT. Its translation: CASSQGFSGNTIYF.